This TCR beta chain was identified during a study of T cells in localized non-small cell lung cancer. General observations from the study: Increased T cell density in blood showed an association with longer overall survival. Heterogeneity is still possible, as just one tumor region was sequenced. Uninvolved adjacent lung showed peak T cell clonality, exceeding tumor. When the top 100 tumor clones were examined, a median approximately 59 of them also appeared in the adjacent lung, which was paired and uninvolved.

This clone was observed once. Its cognate antigen is unknown. Method: immunoSEQ multiplex PCR; TCRdb's copy keeps in-frame clones and lacks some. The sample carries some 130,000 clones, around 90% recorded once. Trimming stripped 1 base from V and 3 bases from J, with 10 bases between. Germline CDR1 SGHDT, CDR2 YYEEEE. This CDR3 contains 14 residues. The TCR comes from a female donor over 55 with stage I lung adenocarcinoma. The sequenced sample was peripheral blood, obtained before any cancer treatment. This rearrangement joins TRBV5-6 to TRBJ1-1; no reliable D call. The CDR3 loop is CASSLQPAYTEAFF. The DNA of the CDR3 is TGTGCCAGCAGCTTGCAGCCGGCGTACACTGAAGCTTTCTTT.